Each of the 28 T cell receptor beta chains below was sequenced from the same sample in a study of neurological immune-mediated disorders. TCRdb reanalysed the 5' RACE reads using MiXCR and keeps one entry per CDR3 protein. Of about 71,000 distinct CDR3 sequences listed, more than 8.5% were seen once; the top ten hold about 9.6%. The time point denotes: longitudinal time-point 1 (baseline). Sequencing was carried out using PBMCs. The origin of the receptors is a man younger than 45 in good health.

The V gene is TRBV6-6, the J gene TRBJ2-3, with D perhaps given as TRBD1 or TRBD2 (5 bases each). Germline V gene lookup returns CDR1 MNHNY and CDR2 SVGAGI (reference sequence). The V end lost 4 bases, the J end lost 13 bases, and 24 bases lay between the germline ends. The CDR3 is 15 residues long. CDR3 in amino acids: CASSLGLRGGTDKYF. CDR3 DNA: TGTGCCAGCAGTTTGGGGCTCCGGGGCGGCACAGATAAGTATTTT.

V gene TRBV5-1 combines with J gene TRBJ2-2, with 9 bases that match TRBD1. Germline CDR1 is SGHRS and CDR2 is YFSETQ. The trim removed 2 bases at V and 4 bases at J, leaving 12 bases unmatched. The CDR3 consists of 18 residues. The CDR3 coding sequence is TGCGCCAGCAGCTTCCGCCCTGGGGACAGGGAGGGCACCGGGGAGCTGTTTTTT. As protein: CASSFRPGDREGTGELFF.

At least ten counts were recorded for this clonotype. The chain links TRBV10-3 to TRBJ2-1, with no clear D. Between the trimmed V and J ends, which lost 6 bases and 11 bases, there was a span of 14 bases. Germline values: CDR1 ENHRY, CDR2 SYGVKD. The CDR3 loop spans 12 amino acids. CDR3 DNA sequence: TGTGCCATCAGCGAGATGAGTAATCAGCAGTTCTTC. Translating gives CAISEMSNQQFF.

This clonotype showed up many times. The chain recombines TRBV12-3 or TRBV12-4 with TRBJ2-7, with a weak D call TRBD1 (5 bases). This CDR3 has 14 residues. The V and J ends lost 1 base and 6 bases respectively, with 13 bases between them. The CDR3 DNA reads TGTGCCAGCAGTTTAGGGGGAAGGGGCGGCGAGCAGTACTTC. Translating gives CASSLGGRGGEQYF.

This clonotype was found many times. The V gene is TRBV5-1, the J gene TRBJ1-2, with D perhaps matching TRBD1 (5 bases). From germline, CDR1 is SGHRS and CDR2 YFSETQ. Trimming took off 1 base at V and 1 base at J, with 14 bases between the two ends. The CDR3 is 16 amino acids. Here the CDR3 DNA reads TGCGCCAGCAGCTTGAGTGGGGGGAATGGTAACTATGGCTACACCTTC. This encodes CASSLSGGNGNYGYTF.

In this sample, this clonotype turned up many times. The rearrangement links TRBV28 to TRBJ2-1, with 7 bases identical to TRBD1. V trimming: 5 bases; J trimming: 4 bases; junction bases outside the gene matches: 5. The CDR3 spans 14 residues. Germline-derived CDR1 and CDR2 are MDHEN and SYDVKM. Here the CDR3 reads CASSPGTDYNEQFF. Written as DNA, the CDR3 is TGTGCCAGCAGTCCCGGGACAGATTACAATGAGCAGTTCTTC.

This clonotype was detected many times. This rearrangement joins TRBV10-3 to TRBJ2-3, with 9 bases that match TRBD2. This CDR3 has 13 residues. Per germline, CDR1 ENHRY and CDR2 SYGVKD. Unmatched junction bases numbered 7, after V lost 10 bases and J lost 5 bases. The CDR3 DNA sequence: TGTGCCACCTCTAGCGGGATGGGAGATACGCAGTATTTT. Its translation is CATSSGMGDTQYF.

This clonotype was counted at least ten times. The chain carries TRBV29-1 and TRBJ2-3; 11 bases are shared with TRBD2. Germline V gives CDR1 SQVTM, CDR2 ANQGSEA. The CDR3 is made up of 17 amino acids. J lost 1 base, V lost 4 bases, and 10 bases had no gene match. This chain's CDR3 is CSVVIGGLAGRTDTQYF. CDR3 in DNA: TGCAGCGTTGTGATTGGAGGACTAGCGGGCCGCACAGATACGCAGTATTTT.

In its sample, this clonotype was seen many times. The chain combines TRBV27 with TRBJ2-1, with D possibly matching TRBD2 (6 bases). Trimming took off 6 bases at V and 5 bases at J, with 14 bases between the two ends. The CDR3 covers 14 residues. Germline lookup yields CDR1 MNHEY and CDR2 SMNVEV (reference sequence). This CDR3 is CASRTTSNNNEQFF. The CDR3 DNA follows: TGTGCCAGCAGGACGACTAGTAACAACAATGAGCAGTTCTTC.

At least ten counts were recorded for this clonotype. The V call is TRBV7-9, the J call TRBJ2-1, with TRBD2 matching 9 bases. This CDR3 has 16 residues. CDR1 is SEHNR, CDR2 FQNEAQ, per germline (reference sequence). Unmatched junction bases numbered 14, after V lost 2 bases and J lost 12 bases. CDR3 nucleotide sequence: TGTGCCAGCAGCTTACTCATCTCCCCGACTAGCGGTGGGCAGTTCTTC. It specifies CASSLLISPTSGGQFF. Combining the CDR3 with reference TRBV7-9 and TRBJ2-1 gives the whole variable domain DTGVSQNPRHKITKRGQNVTFRCDPISEHNRLYWYRQTLGQGPEFLTYFQNEAQLEKSRLLSDRFSAERPKGSFSTLEIQRTEQGDSAMYLCASSLLISPTSGGQFFGPGTRLTVL.

Ten or more counts support this clonotype. The chain carries TRBV24-1 and TRBJ2-7; possible D gene TRBD1, 5 bases. The V end was cut by 1 base, the J end by 3 bases, with 12 bases between. The CDR3 has 15 amino acids. Looked up from germline, CDR1 is KGHDR and CDR2 is SFDVKD. CDR3 nucleotide sequence: TGTGCCACCAGTGATTTCGCAGGGTCCCGCTACGAGCAGTACTTC. As protein: CATSDFAGSRYEQYF.

This clonotype came up once. A much larger clone lies one base from this, so it may be a read error. The chain is built from TRBV11-2 and TRBJ2-2, with a weak D call TRBD2 (5 bases). Germline CDR1 reads SGHAT; CDR2 reads FQNNGV. This CDR3 spans 17 amino acids. In nucleotides, the CDR3 is TGTGCCAGCAGCTTAGACGAGGGAGCATTTGACACCAGGGAGCTGTTTTTT. Translating it yields CASSLDEGAFDTRELFF.

The sample holds many counts of this clonotype. V gene TRBV6-4 combines with J gene TRBJ2-2, with unresolved D. In germline, CDR1 is MRHNA, CDR2 SNTAGT. V was trimmed by 4 bases and J by 3 bases, leaving 9 bases between them. This CDR3 region has 14 residues. The CDR3 reads CASSALLYTGELFF. The CDR3 DNA reads TGTGCCAGCAGTGCTCTCCTCTACACCGGGGAGCTGTTTTTT.

The chain is built from TRBV7-2 and TRBJ2-7; 7 bases match TRBD2. V shed 0 bases, J shed 4 bases, and the junction held 9 bases outside the gene matches. This CDR3 region has 16 residues. Germline lookup yields CDR1 SGHTA and CDR2 FQGNSA. In DNA form, the CDR3 reads TGTGCCAGCAGCTTAGCCGGCCCCGGGGGGAGGTACGAGCAGTACTTC. Protein product: CASSLAGPGGRYEQYF.

This clonotype was counted between two and nine times. The chain carries TRBV18 and TRBJ2-3, with D perhaps TRBD2 (5 bases). V shed 1 base and J shed 6 bases, with 14 bases lying between them. Germline CDR1 is KGHSH and CDR2 is LQKENI. The CDR3 is 15 residues long. The CDR3 protein is CASSPRAASADTQYF. The CDR3 DNA reads TGTGCCAGCTCACCACGAGCGGCGTCGGCGGATACGCAGTATTTT. The whole variable domain, remainder taken from reference TRBV18 and TRBJ2-3, is NAGVMQNPRHLVRRRGQEARLRCSPMKGHSHVYWYRQLPEEGLKFMVYLQKENIIDESGMPKERFSAEFPKEGPSILRIQQVVRGDSAAYFCASSPRAASADTQYFGPGTRLTVL.

This clonotype was seen many times. The gene calls are TRBV5-4 and TRBJ1-1; 8 bases are a match to TRBD1. J was trimmed by 6 bases and V by 4 bases; bases with no gene match: 5. Germline V CDR1 and CDR2: SGHNT, YYREEE (reference sequence). The CDR3 loop spans 13 amino acids. The CDR3 sequence is CASSIQGGAEAFF. CDR3 sequence (DNA): TGTGCCAGCAGCATACAGGGGGGCGCTGAAGCTTTCTTT. Full variable domain (rest looked up from reference TRBV5-4 and TRBJ1-1): ETGVTQSPTHLIKTRGQQVTLRCSSQSGHNTVSWYQQALGQGPQFIFQYYREEENGRGNFPPRFSGLQFPNYSSELNVNALELDDSALYLCASSIQGGAEAFFGQGTRLTVV.

This clonotype was observed at least ten times. This chain joins TRBV4-1 and TRBJ2-7; TRBD2 might be the D (5 bases). Germline V gene sequence: CDR1 MGHRA, CDR2 YSYEKL. The CDR3 totals 15 residues. V lost 2 bases, J lost 7 bases, and 18 bases lay in between. The CDR3 DNA is TGCGCCAGCAGCCAAATGGTCAGGTCAACTAGGGAGCAGTACTTC. Translation gives CASSQMVRSTREQYF.

This clonotype was seen ten or more times. The rearrangement uses TRBV20-1 and TRBJ2-1, with 7 bases that match TRBD2. The V and J ends lost 1 base and 7 bases, in that order; junction bases with no gene match: 1. Germline V lookup: CDR1 DFQATT, CDR2 SNEGSKA (reference sequence). This CDR3 is built from 12 residues. CDR3 coding DNA: TGCAGTGCTAGAGGAGCGGGGAATGAGCAGTTCTTC. It specifies CSARGAGNEQFF.

This clonotype came up many times. V gene TRBV7-8 combines with J gene TRBJ2-1; D gene uncertain. V dropped 3 bases and J dropped 0 bases, with 6 bases sitting between them. The CDR3 has 14 amino acids. Germline loops: CDR1 SGHVS, CDR2 FQNEAQ. The CDR3 loop is CASSFFHSYNEQFF. CDR3 bases: TGTGCCAGCAGCTTTTTTCACTCCTACAATGAGCAGTTCTTC.

Ten or more counts support this clonotype. The chain has TRBV20-1 and TRBJ2-7; weak D call: TRBD2 (5 bases). Germline-derived CDR1 and CDR2 are DFQATT and SNEGSKA (reference sequence). CDR3 length: 14 amino acids. V was shortened by 3 bases and J by 1 base, with 13 bases between the two germline ends. CDR3 protein: CSASDRGSSYEQYF. CDR3 nucleotide sequence: TGCAGTGCTAGTGACCGGGGTTCGTCCTACGAGCAGTACTTC.

Only a few counts were recorded for this clonotype. V is TRBV7-9 and J is TRBJ2-3, with TRBD1 matching 7 bases. With 5 bases clipped from V and 3 bases from J, the junction kept 8 bases outside the gene matches. The CDR3 has 15 amino acids. The germline gives CDR1 SEHNR, CDR2 FQNEAQ (reference sequence). The CDR3 region has the DNA TGTGCCAGCAGCCCACGGACAGGCATAACAGATACGCAGTATTTT. Translated: CASSPRTGITDTQYF.

In its sample, this clonotype was seen a few times. The chain combines TRBV7-9 with TRBJ2-7, with 10 bases that match TRBD1. Germline lookup yields CDR1 SEHNR and CDR2 FQNEAQ (reference sequence). The CDR3 loop spans 14 amino acids. V trimming: 6 bases; J trimming: 5 bases; junction bases outside the gene matches: 7. The chain's CDR3 is CASRESGTGDEQYF. The CDR3 region has the DNA TGTGCCAGCAGGGAGTCCGGGACAGGGGACGAGCAGTACTTC.

This clonotype was counted many times. The rearrangement joins TRBV20-1 to TRBJ2-7; no clear D. This CDR3 is 14 amino acids long. V lost 1 base and J 1 base, leaving 11 bases between the germline ends. The germline CDR1 and CDR2 sequences are DFQATT and SNEGSKA (reference sequence). CDR3 sequence (DNA): TGCAGTGCTAGAGCGGGCGCGGCGTCCTACGAGCAGTACTTC. The encoded protein is CSARAGAASYEQYF.

A word on this clonotype: This may stem from a read error, because a much larger clone lies one nucleotide away. DNA of the CDR3: TGTGCCAGAAGCTTTAGCGACACCCTCTACGAGCAGTACTTC. As protein: CARSFSDTLYEQYF. V usage is TRBV13 and J usage is TRBJ2-7; tentatively, D is TRBD2 (5 bases). The CDR3 has 14 residues. Germline V lookup: CDR1 PRHDT, CDR2 FYEKMQ (reference sequence). Supplemented by reference TRBV13 and TRBJ2-7, the full variable domain reads AAGVIQSPRHLIKEKRETATLKCYPIPRHDTVYWYQQGPGQDPQFLISFYEKMQSDKGSIPDRFSAQQFSDYHSELNMSSLELGDSALYFCARSFSDTLYEQYFGPGTRLTVT.

This clonotype was recorded many times. This CDR3 reads CASSLLAGVSNEQYF. Written as DNA, the CDR3 is TGTGCCAGCAGCTTACTAGCGGGAGTTTCCAACGAGCAGTACTTC. The chain combines TRBV7-2 with TRBJ2-7; 10 nucleotides agree with TRBD2. This CDR3 spans 15 amino acids. Germline CDR1 and CDR2: SGHTA and FQGNSA. J lost 5 bases, V lost 2 bases, and 6 bases had no gene match.

With regard to this clonotype: A read error may explain this, as a much larger clone is one base away. The chain recombines TRBV27 with TRBJ2-3; 8 bases agree with TRBD2. CDR3 length equals 15 residues. CDR1 MNHEY and CDR2 SMNVEV come from the germline V gene (reference sequence). The CDR3 loop reads CASIRVAGLGDTQCF. The DNA for the CDR3 is TGTGCCAGCATCCGAGTAGCGGGACTAGGTGATACGCAGTGTTTT.

This clonotype came up many times. The CDR3 region has the DNA TGCGCCAGCAGCTCGGCCTCCCTATTTACAGATACGCAGTATTTT. This translates into CASSSASLFTDTQYF. The chain carries TRBV5-1 and TRBJ2-3, with D unresolved. In germline, CDR1 is SGHRS, CDR2 YFSETQ. V lost 3 bases, J lost 3 bases, and 14 bases lay in between. This CDR3 spans 15 amino acids. The full variable domain, its missing parts supplied by reference TRBV5-1 and TRBJ2-3, is KAGVTQTPRYLIKTRGQQVTLSCSPISGHRSVSWYQQTPGQGLQFLFEYFSETQRNKGNFPGRFSGRQFSNSRSEMNVSTLELGDSALYLCASSSASLFTDTQYFGPGTRLTVL.

The chain employs TRBV28 and TRBJ2-2, with D possibly being TRBD2 (6 bases). Germline CDR1 is MDHEN and CDR2 is SYDVKM. The CDR3 runs 16 residues. V lost 5 bases to trimming and J lost 0 bases, with 13 bases between them. DNA of the CDR3: TGTGCCAGCAGTATCCCGGGACTGACGAACACCGGGGAGCTGTTTTTT. Residues: CASSIPGLTNTGELFF.